The rows below give T cell receptor beta chains drawn from one sample of a study of blood T cell repertoires in COVID-19. The repertoire was sequenced with immunoSEQ multiplex PCR; TCRdb's copy has only in-frame clones and lacks some. The sample holds 55,000 to 75,000 clones, around 87% seen once. Sequenced: peripheral blood. These receptors originate from a middle-aged man with active COVID-19. The conserved cysteine and the conserved F or W are not part of the CDR3 here. Fields, in order: J gene, clone size, V gene, CDR3 protein. The size field is filled for only some rows; it gives once, few, many or a size class.

J: TRBJ2-7
size: .
V: TRBV9
CDR3: ASSEGILAGDSYEQY

J: TRBJ1-1
size: once
V: TRBV10-3
CDR3: AIRRTGTSTEAF

J: TRBJ2-5
size: .
V: TRBV30
CDR3: AWKFAPGQETQY

J: TRBJ1-6
size: .
V: TRBV30
CDR3: ARESPHSPLH

J: TRBJ2-1
size: .
V: TRBV7-9
CDR3: ASSLAQRAEDEQF

J: TRBJ2-6
size: .
V: TRBV18
CDR3: ASSLRTGALSGANVLT

J: TRBJ2-2
size: few
V: TRBV5-1
CDR3: ASSLEGTGELF

J: TRBJ2-3
size: .
V: TRBV28
CDR3: ASSPFIAGVRDTQY

J: TRBJ2-7
size: .
V: TRBV9
CDR3: ASSPSASGIYEQY

J: TRBJ1-4
size: .
V: TRBV30
CDR3: AWSEQVDEKLF

J: TRBJ1-5
size: .
V: TRBV19
CDR3: ASSMGRDNQPQH

J: TRBJ2-7
size: .
V: TRBV7-8
CDR3: ASSSGDSRSYEQY

J: TRBJ2-1
size: once
V: TRBV28
CDR3: ASTPGTSGERQF

J: TRBJ1-1
size: .
V: TRBV7-9
CDR3: ASSTARVNTEAF

J: TRBJ2-1
size: .
V: TRBV5-5
CDR3: ASSLGQATYNEQF

J: TRBJ2-5
size: .
V: TRBV3-1/TRBV3-2
CDR3: ASSQDLPGEGPETQY

J: TRBJ1-1
size: .
V: TRBV5-1
CDR3: ASRLNVNTEAF

J: TRBJ2-7
size: .
V: TRBV27
CDR3: ASSPYRQGSSYEQY

J: TRBJ1-6
size: .
V: TRBV4-3
CDR3: ASSQDGAGRGRSPLH

J: TRBJ2-7
size: .
V: TRBV7-2
CDR3: ASSSLPGQEDYEQY

J: TRBJ1-2
size: .
V: TRBV28
CDR3: ASSLYGTGDSYGYT

J: TRBJ1-1
size: .
V: TRBV27
CDR3: ASIFSGQGGQAF

J: TRBJ2-7
size: .
V: TRBV27
CDR3: ASGSRPGTGDYEQY

J: TRBJ1-2
size: .
V: TRBV18
CDR3: ASSPLPGTGEHGYT

J: TRBJ2-2
size: .
V: TRBV9
CDR3: ASSPRASLNTGELF